This entry concerns a single TCR beta chain. This sample is part of a study of PD-L1 blockade in urothelial cancer. Time point meaning: peripheral blood 6 weeks after treatment start. Sequencing used immunoSEQ multiplex PCR; TCRdb keeps in-frame clones, though not all of them. The repertoire holds over 70,000 clones, with around 78% as singletons. Looked up from germline, CDR1 is LNHNV and CDR2 is YYDKDF (reference sequence). V shed 8 bases, J shed 9 bases, and the junction held 11 bases outside the gene matches. The CDR3 totals 15 residues. The chain links TRBV15 to TRBJ2-1; 12 bases fit TRBD2. The TCR was taken from a man between 65 and 85 years old with urothelial cancer. Sequencing was performed on PBMCs, taken around atezolizumab (anti-PD-L1) treatment. CDR3 coding DNA: TGTGCCACCGAAGGGTCGACTAGCGGGAGAAGTGAGCAGTTCTTC. Protein product: CATEGSTSGRSEQFF.